The 17 T cell receptor beta chains below come from one sample, sequenced in a study of T cells in Graves' hyperthyroidism and ophthalmopathy. Researchers took RNA transcripts and amplified the TCR beta CDR3 regions from them. First-round RT-PCR with HTBI primers amplified the TCR CDR3 region. TCRdb redid the calling of the multiplex PCR reads with MiXCR, one entry per CDR3 protein. Seen here are 450,000 to 600,000 distinct CDR3 sequences, about 20% observed once, and the top ten hold 47%. The sample taken for sequencing was blood. Receptors originate from a man aged 35 to 55 with Graves' ophthalmopathy.

This clonotype has more than one count but fewer than ten. Here the CDR3 reads CAWRLTGGRALGELFF. CDR3 nucleotide sequence: TGTGCCTGGAGGTTAACGGGGGGGCGAGCTCTGGGGGAGCTGTTTTTT. The chain couples TRBV30 to TRBJ2-2; TRBD2 matches 8 bases. CDR3 length: 16 amino acids. The V gene end was trimmed by 3 bases and the J gene end by 8 bases; junction bases not matched to a gene: 14. CDR1 and CDR2 from the germline V gene are GTSNPN and SVGIG (reference sequence).

This clonotype occurred a few times. The chain has TRBV7-3 and TRBJ1-1, with a tentative D call TRBD1 (6 bases). In germline, CDR1 is SGHTA, CDR2 FQGTGA. The V end lost 5 bases, the J end lost 9 bases, and 13 bases lay between the germline ends. This CDR3 comprises 12 residues. The CDR3 sequence is CASSAGRGKAFF. CDR3 nucleotides: TGTGCCAGCAGCGCCGGAAGGGGGAAAGCTTTCTTT. Full variable domain (missing parts from reference TRBV7-3 and TRBJ1-1): GAGVSQTPSNKVTEKGKYVELRCDPISGHTALYWYRQSLGQGPEFLIYFQGTGAADDSGLPNDRFFAVRPEGSVSTLKIQRTERGDSAVYLCASSAGRGKAFFGQGTRLTVV.

The chain has TRBV28 and TRBJ1-2; 9 bases fit TRBD1. From germline, CDR1 is MDHEN and CDR2 SYDVKM. Trimming removed 6 bases from V and 9 bases from J; junction bases left unmatched: 14. There are 15 residues in the CDR3. The CDR3 region is CASSRSEGQGNRYTF. The CDR3 coding sequence is TGTGCCAGCAGCCGCTCGGAGGGACAGGGAAACCGCTACACCTTC.

The table lists this clonotype with a few counts. In DNA, the CDR3 is TGCGCCAGCAGCCAAGCTAGCGGGCCCAATGAGCAGTTCTTC. It encodes CASSQASGPNEQFF. The V call is TRBV4-1, the J call TRBJ2-1; 8 nucleotides align to TRBD2. The CDR3 length is 14 residues. V trimming: 1 base; J trimming: 6 bases; junction bases outside the gene matches: 2. The germline V gene encodes CDR1 MGHRA and CDR2 YSYEKL.

This clonotype has just a few counts. The chain carries TRBV12-3 or TRBV12-4 and TRBJ2-7; 12 bases agree with TRBD2. The CDR3 covers 18 residues. With 6 bases clipped from V and 2 bases from J, the junction kept 14 bases outside the gene matches. The CDR3 DNA reads as TGTGCCAGCAGCCCACCTCCGGGACTAGCGGGCCGGACCTACGAGCAGTACTTC. Amino acid sequence: CASSPPPGLAGRTYEQYF.

The CDR3 spells CATSRAGTSLFNEQFF. The CDR3 DNA reads TGTGCCACCAGCAGGGCCGGGACTAGCTTGTTCAATGAGCAGTTCTTC. This chain links TRBV15 with TRBJ2-1, with 9 nucleotides matching TRBD2. CDR1 is LNHNV and CDR2 is YYDKDF in the germline V gene (reference sequence). V shed 3 bases, J shed 6 bases, and the junction held 9 bases outside the gene matches. This CDR3 spans 16 amino acids.

This clonotype was counted at least ten times. The chain combines TRBV27 with TRBJ2-7, with TRBD2 matching 9 bases. The CDR3 extends over 15 amino acids. V was clipped by 5 bases and J by 3 bases; unmatched bases: 8. Germline CDR1 reads MNHEY; CDR2 reads SMNVEV (reference sequence). CDR3: CASSPYSAGGYEQYF. The CDR3 DNA follows: TGTGCCAGCAGTCCCTACTCAGCGGGAGGCTACGAGCAGTACTTC.

This chain connects TRBV6-1 to TRBJ2-3, with 12 positions matching TRBD2. Per the germline V gene, CDR1 is MNHNS and CDR2 is SASEGT. The CDR3 is 15 residues long. J lost 8 bases, V lost 5 bases, and 8 bases had no gene match. Here the CDR3 DNA reads TGTGCCAGCAGTCAGCTAGCGGGAGGGCAGGGTACGCAGTATTTT. Translation gives CASSQLAGGQGTQYF.

The rearrangement links TRBV28 to TRBJ2-2; D not resolved. The germline V gene has CDR1 MDHEN and CDR2 SYDVKM. V was trimmed by 2 bases and J by 4 bases, leaving 11 bases between them. This CDR3 spans 15 amino acids. CDR3: CASSLPTGFTGELFF. The DNA for the CDR3 is TGTGCCAGCAGTTTACCCACTGGGTTCACCGGGGAGCTGTTTTTT.

The rearrangement uses TRBV3-1 and TRBJ1-3; no definite D call. CDR3 length: 15 residues. CDR1 is LGHDT, CDR2 YNNKEL, per germline (reference sequence). Deletions cut 0 bases from V and 4 bases from J, with 10 bases between. CDR3 sequence: CASSQDLGGGNTIYF. The CDR3 DNA reads as TGTGCCAGCAGCCAAGATCTAGGAGGCGGAAACACCATATATTTT.

This clonotype was picked up many times. The genes are TRBV2 and TRBJ1-1, with 7 bases fitting TRBD1. After removal of 6 bases from V and 2 bases from J, the junction contained 6 bases not matched to a gene. Germline CDR1 SNHLY, CDR2 FYNNEI. The CDR3 runs 14 residues. The CDR3 sequence: CASRARQGNTEAFF. The CDR3 bases are TGTGCCAGCAGGGCCCGACAGGGAAACACTGAAGCTTTCTTT.

This clonotype was seen many times. V gene TRBV11-2 combines with J gene TRBJ2-3, with 7 bases matching TRBD2. The CDR3 loop spans 16 amino acids. J gave up 1 base and V 4 bases, and 8 bases lay outside the gene matches. Germline loops: CDR1 SGHAT, CDR2 FQNNGV. This chain's CDR3 is CASSSRREARTDTQYF. As DNA, the CDR3 is TGTGCCAGCAGCTCCCGACGGGAGGCCCGCACAGATACGCAGTATTTT.

In the case of this clonotype: One base away lies a much larger clone, so this may be a sequencing read error. The rearrangement links TRBV27 to TRBJ2-3, with a weak D call TRBD1 (5 bases). Trimming took 3 bases from V and 1 from J, leaving 14 bases between them. The germline CDR1 and CDR2 sequences are MNHEY and SMNVEV (reference sequence). The CDR3 is 16 residues long. CDR3 coding DNA: TGTGCCAGCAGTTTCATCTTAGGGGTGGGCACAGATACGCAGTATTTT. This sequence encodes CASSFILGVGTDTQYF.

This chain joins TRBV15 and TRBJ2-7, with no clear D. The CDR3 has 13 amino acids. Germline assignment: CDR1 LNHNV and CDR2 YYDKDF (reference sequence). Trimming left V 0 bases short and J 2 bases short, with 5 bases between. The CDR3 loop reads CATSRDITYEQYF. In DNA form, the CDR3 reads TGTGCCACCAGCAGAGACATCACCTACGAGCAGTACTTC.

This clonotype was detected many times. The chain joins TRBV2 to TRBJ1-1; no reliable D call. V gave up 1 base and J gave up 2 bases, with 5 bases separating them. Germline values: CDR1 SNHLY, CDR2 FYNNEI. This CDR3 has 13 amino acids. The CDR3 spells CASSEDRNTEAFF. In nucleotides, the CDR3 is TGTGCCAGCAGTGAAGACAGAAACACTGAAGCTTTCTTT.

This clonotype was detected only a few times. This chain's CDR3 is CASSWGSKPNNEQFF. CDR3 DNA sequence: TGCGCCAGCAGCTGGGGATCTAAGCCCAACAATGAGCAGTTCTTC. V and J are TRBV5-1 and TRBJ2-1; the D is unclear. The CDR3 has 15 residues. Germline CDR1 SGHRS, CDR2 YFSETQ. Trimming stripped 3 bases from V and 5 bases from J, with 15 bases between.

V is TRBV10-3 and J is TRBJ2-3; 15 positions match TRBD2. CDR3 size: 18 residues. Trimming took 3 bases from V and 2 from J; bases not matched to a gene: 6. CDR1 is ENHRY and CDR2 is SYGVKD in the germline V gene. CDR3 in amino acids: CAISEGLAGGHNTDTQYF. CDR3 coding DNA: TGTGCCATCAGTGAAGGACTAGCGGGAGGGCACAACACAGATACGCAGTATTTT.